The rows below give T cell receptor beta chains drawn from one sample of a study of persistence of HIV-infected CD4 T cells. These receptors' antigens are unknown. Sequenced by immunoSEQ multiplex PCR; TCRdb stores in-frame clones only, minus some. This sample has about 28,000 clones, with 82% found just once. This sample comprised CD4+ T cells sorted from PBMCs after approximately 19-hour stimulation, obtained from a patient who received antiretroviral therapy. All receptors come from an adult man with HIV who was CMV-seropositive. Both conserved end residues are part of each CDR3. A D gene is named only where the DNA matches it firmly. Rows may omit the clone size; those that give it use once, few, many or a size class.

- TRBJ1-1 TRBD1 TRBV5-1 TGCGCCAGCAAGCTTTCCCACGGGACAGCGGAAGCTTTCTTT CASKLSHGTAEAFF
- TRBJ1-5 - TRBV2 TGTGCCAGCAGTGAAGAGCATCAGCCCCAGCATTTT CASSEEHQPQHF
- TRBJ1-2 TRBD1 TRBV19 TGTGCCAGTAGTATAGCCCCACAGGGGGCGAATGGCTACACCTTC CASSIAPQGANGYTF
- TRBJ1-5 - TRBV10-1 TGCGCCAGCAGTGAGTCAGGCCCCATAGGGGCGGAGTCGTCGTGGAATCAGCCCCAGCATTTT CASSESGPIGAESSWNQPQHF
once TRBJ1-2 - TRBV2 TGTGCCAGCAGTGCCCAGCTACACGGGGTGGGGTATGGCTACACCTTC CASSAQLHGVGYGYTF
- TRBJ2-1 - TRBV12-3/TRBV12-4 TGTGCCAGCAGTTCCGACAGTCGGGATGAGCAGTTCTTC CASSSDSRDEQFF
- TRBJ2-7 - TRBV5-1 TGCGCCAGCAGCTTACAGGGATCCTACGAGCAGTACTTC CASSLQGSYEQYF
- TRBJ1-4 TRBD1 TRBV12-5 TGTGCTAGTGGTTTGGTCTGGACAGGGTCTAATGAAAAACTGTTTTTT CASGLVWTGSNEKLFF
- TRBJ2-6 - TRBV2 TGTGCCAGCAGTGAATTGAGAAGAACTGGGGCCAACGTCCTGACTTTC CASSELRRTGANVLTF
- TRBJ1-4 TRBD1 TRBV3-1/TRBV3-2 TGTGCCAGCAGCCGAGAACAGGGGATAGGGGAAAAACTGTTTTTT CASSREQGIGEKLFF
- TRBJ2-5 - TRBV19 TGTGCCAGTAGTATGGAGAGACTAAGCGGGCAGGGAAAACAAGAGACCCAGTACTTC CASSMERLSGQGKQETQYF
- TRBJ1-6 - TRBV5-1 TGCGCCAGCAGTCCAGGGATAGTGGAAGGTTCACCCCTCCACTTT CASSPGIVEGSPLHF
- TRBJ2-1 - TRBV19 TGTGCCAGTAATACCCCCCCAGAGACTAATGAGCAGTTCTTC CASNTPPETNEQFF
- TRBJ1-6 - TRBV28 TGTGCCAGCAGTTTACAGGGGCCGGGTAATTCACCCCTCCACTTT CASSLQGPGNSPLHF
- TRBJ2-1 - TRBV18 TGTGCCAGCTCACCCCGGGTTGACAGCTCCTACAATGAGCAGTTCTTC CASSPRVDSSYNEQFF
- TRBJ2-1 - TRBV7-2 TGTGCCAGCAGCTTAGTTTCGGGGGGCGGCTACAATGAGCAGTTCTTC CASSLVSGGGYNEQFF
- TRBJ2-2 TRBD1 TRBV3-1/TRBV3-2 TGTGCCAGCAGCAATTACGGGACAGGGGGCAACACCGGGGAGCTGTTTTTT CASSNYGTGGNTGELFF
- TRBJ2-2 - TRBV2 TGTGCCAGCAGTGAAGCGCACGGGACCGGGGAGCTGTTTTTT CASSEAHGTGELFF
- TRBJ2-3 TRBD1 TRBV27 TGTGCCAGCGCCGGGCAGGGGGCAATCACAGATACGCAGTATTTT CASAGQGAITDTQYF
- TRBJ1-5 - TRBV19 TGTGCCAGTAGTATATTTAGTGGGCAGCATCAGCCCCAGCATTTT CASSIFSGQHQPQHF
- TRBJ2-1 - TRBV19 TGTGCCAGTAGTATAGTCAGGGCCGCTCAGGATGAGCAGTTCTTC CASSIVRAAQDEQFF
- TRBJ1-1 - TRBV18 TGTGCCAGCTCACCACCCTTGGCGGAGAACACTGAAGCTTTCTTT CASSPPLAENTEAFF
- TRBJ2-4 - TRBV1 TGCACCAGCAGCCCTCTGAGGCTAGCGGGTCTGAGAGCCAAAAACATTCAGTACTTC CTSSPLRLAGLRAKNIQYF
- TRBJ2-2 - TRBV18 TGTGCCAGCTCACCACGCGGGACGGGGAACACCGGGGAGCTGTTTTTT CASSPRGTGNTGELFF
- TRBJ2-7 TRBD1 TRBV18 TGTGCCAGCTCACTCCTTCAGGGGGTAAAATACGAGCAGTACTTC CASSLLQGVKYEQYF
- TRBJ2-7 - TRBV5-1 TGCGCCAGCAGCTTGAGCGGGTGGAAGGGTGAGCAGTACTTC CASSLSGWKGEQYF
- TRBJ1-2 - TRBV6-5 TGTGCCAGCAGTCCACTTCAGCGGAAGGGCTATGGCTACACCTTC CASSPLQRKGYGYTF
- TRBJ1-2 - TRBV20-1 TGCAGTGCTAGTAGTGGGGAAGGGGACTATGGCTACACCTTC CSASSGEGDYGYTF
- TRBJ1-5 - TRBV28 TGTGCCAGCAGTTTGCGGGTTCAGCCCCAGCATTTT CASSLRVQPQHF
- TRBJ2-5 - TRBV28 TGTGCCAGCAGCCTTCATTCGCAGGGGCAAGAGACCCAGTACTTC CASSLHSQGQETQYF
- TRBJ2-7 TRBD1 TRBV13 TGTGCCAGCAGGACCGACAGGGGGCCGGGCGAGCAGTACTTC CASRTDRGPGEQYF
- TRBJ2-5 TRBD2 TRBV27 TGTGCCAGCAGTTCACGCCTGACTAGCGGGGGGGAGACCCAGTACTTC CASSSRLTSGGETQYF
- TRBJ2-2 - TRBV29-1 TGCAGCGTTGAACAGGGGTCAAAGAACACCGGGGAGCTGTTTTTT CSVEQGSKNTGELFF
- TRBJ1-3 - TRBV12-3/TRBV12-4 TGTGCCAGCAGTTTAGTCGGAAACACCATATATTTT CASSLVGNTIYF
once TRBJ2-2 TRBD2 TRBV5-1 TGCGCCAGCGGTCCTAGCGGGGGGGCCGGGGAGCTGTTTTTT CASGPSGGAGELFF
once TRBJ1-2 TRBD1 TRBV5-4 TGTGCCAGCAGCTTGGACAGGGGAAATTTTAACTATGGCTACACCTTC CASSLDRGNFNYGYTF
- TRBJ2-3 - TRBV7-2 TGTGCCAGCAGCTTATCCGGGCGCACAGATACGCAGTATTTT CASSLSGRTDTQYF